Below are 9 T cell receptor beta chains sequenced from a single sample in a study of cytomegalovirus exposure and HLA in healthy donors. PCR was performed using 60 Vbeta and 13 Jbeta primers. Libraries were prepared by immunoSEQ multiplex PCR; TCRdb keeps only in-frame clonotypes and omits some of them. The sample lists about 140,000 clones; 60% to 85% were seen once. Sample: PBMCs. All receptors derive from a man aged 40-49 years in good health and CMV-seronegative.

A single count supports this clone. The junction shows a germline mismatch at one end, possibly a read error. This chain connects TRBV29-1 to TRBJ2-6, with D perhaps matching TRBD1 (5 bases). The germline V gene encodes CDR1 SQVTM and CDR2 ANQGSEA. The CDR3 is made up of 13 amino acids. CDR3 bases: TGCAGCGTTGGCGAGTCTGGGGCCAACGGCCTGACTTTC. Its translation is CSVGESGANGLTF.

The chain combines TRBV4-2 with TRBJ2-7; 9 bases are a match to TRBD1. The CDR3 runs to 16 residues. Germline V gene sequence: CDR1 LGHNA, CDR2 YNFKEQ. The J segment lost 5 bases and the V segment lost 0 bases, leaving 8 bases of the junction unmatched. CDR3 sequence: CASSQDRPDRGNEQYF. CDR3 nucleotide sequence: TGTGCCAGCAGCCAAGATCGGCCGGACAGGGGCAACGAGCAGTACTTC.

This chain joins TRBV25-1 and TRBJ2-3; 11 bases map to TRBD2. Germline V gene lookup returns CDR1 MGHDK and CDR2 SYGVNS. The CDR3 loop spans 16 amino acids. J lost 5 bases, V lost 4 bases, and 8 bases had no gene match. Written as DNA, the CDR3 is TGTGCCAGCAGTGGTCGTAGCGGGAGGGCGTTAGATACGCAGTATTTT. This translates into CASSGRSGRALDTQYF. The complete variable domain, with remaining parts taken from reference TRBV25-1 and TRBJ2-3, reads EADIYQTPRYLVIGTGKKITLECSQTMGHDKMYWYQQDPGMELHLIHYSYGVNSTEKGDLSSESTVSRIRTEHFPLTLESARPSHTSQYLCASSGRSGRALDTQYFGPGTRLTVL.

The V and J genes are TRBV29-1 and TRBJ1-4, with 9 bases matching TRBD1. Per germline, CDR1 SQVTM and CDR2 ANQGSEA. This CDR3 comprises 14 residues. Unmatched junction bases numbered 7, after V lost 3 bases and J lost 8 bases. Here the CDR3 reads CSVDSGQGPEKLFF. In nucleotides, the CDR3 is TGCAGCGTTGATTCGGGACAGGGTCCCGAAAAACTGTTTTTT.

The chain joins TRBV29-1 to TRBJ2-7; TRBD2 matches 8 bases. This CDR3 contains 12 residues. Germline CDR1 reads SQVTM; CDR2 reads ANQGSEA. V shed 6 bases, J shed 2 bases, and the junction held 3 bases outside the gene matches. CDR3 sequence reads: CSVRTSPYEQYF. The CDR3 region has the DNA TGCAGCGTACGGACTAGCCCCTACGAGCAGTACTTC.

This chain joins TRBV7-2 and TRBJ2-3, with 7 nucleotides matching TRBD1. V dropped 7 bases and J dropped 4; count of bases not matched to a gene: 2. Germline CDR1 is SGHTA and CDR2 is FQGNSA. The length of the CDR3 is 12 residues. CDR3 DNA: TGTGCCAGCAACCAGGGGGCAGATACGCAGTATTTT. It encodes CASNQGADTQYF.

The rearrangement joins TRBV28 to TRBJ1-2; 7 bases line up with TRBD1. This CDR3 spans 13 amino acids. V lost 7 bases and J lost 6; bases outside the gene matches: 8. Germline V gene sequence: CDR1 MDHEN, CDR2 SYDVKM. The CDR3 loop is CASNRQGYDGYTF. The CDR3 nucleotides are TGTGCCAGCAATAGACAGGGCTACGATGGCTACACCTTC.

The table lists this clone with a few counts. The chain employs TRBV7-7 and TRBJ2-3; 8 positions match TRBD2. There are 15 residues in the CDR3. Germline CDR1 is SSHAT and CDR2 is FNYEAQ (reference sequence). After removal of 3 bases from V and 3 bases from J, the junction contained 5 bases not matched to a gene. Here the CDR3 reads CASSLGLGLTDTQYF. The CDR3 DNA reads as TGTGCCAGCAGCTTGGGACTAGGATTGACAGATACGCAGTATTTT. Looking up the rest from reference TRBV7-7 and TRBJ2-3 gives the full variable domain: GAGVSQSPRYKVTKRGQDVTLRCDPISSHATLYWYQQALGQGPEFLTYFNYEAQPDKSGLPSDRFSAERPEGSISTLTIQRTEQRDSAMYRCASSLGLGLTDTQYFGPGTRLTVL.

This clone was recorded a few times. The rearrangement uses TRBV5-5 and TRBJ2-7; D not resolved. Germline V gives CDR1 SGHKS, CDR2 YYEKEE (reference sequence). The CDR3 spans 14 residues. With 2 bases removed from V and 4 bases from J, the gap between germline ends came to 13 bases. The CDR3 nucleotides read TGTGCCAGCAGCTTTGACCACCCTAGATACGAGCAGTACTTC. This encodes CASSFDHPRYEQYF.